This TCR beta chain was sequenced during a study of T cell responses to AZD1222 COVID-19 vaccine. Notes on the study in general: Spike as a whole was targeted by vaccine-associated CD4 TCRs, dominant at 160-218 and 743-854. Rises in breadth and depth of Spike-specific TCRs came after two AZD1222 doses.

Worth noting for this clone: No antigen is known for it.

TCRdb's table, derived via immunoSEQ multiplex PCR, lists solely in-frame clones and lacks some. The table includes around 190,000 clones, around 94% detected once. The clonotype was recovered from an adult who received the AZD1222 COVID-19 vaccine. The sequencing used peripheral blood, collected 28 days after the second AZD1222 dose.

The DNA for the CDR3 is TGTGCCAGCAGCGTAGGTCGGGTACCAGGGGGAGAGACCCAGTACTTC. This encodes CASSVGRVPGGETQYF. The chain combines TRBV9 with TRBJ2-5; TRBD1 matches at 7 bases. The CDR3 has 16 residues. CDR1 is SGDLS and CDR2 is YYNGEE in the germline V gene. After removal of 0 bases from V and 4 bases from J, the junction contained 9 bases not matched to a gene.